In this sample, the clone carrying this T cell receptor beta chain turned up a few times. The length of the CDR3 is 16 residues. Germline V gene data show CDR1 as KGHSH and CDR2 as LQKENI. The junction had 5 bases not matched to a gene; V was cut back by 1 base and J by 0 bases. The sample originates from a study of T cells in Graves' hyperthyroidism and ophthalmopathy. Amplified TCR beta CDR3 regions came from RNA transcripts. The HTBI primer set drove a first-round RT-PCR of the TCR CDR3. From the multiplex PCR reads, TCRdb called clonotypes with MiXCR, one entry per CDR3 protein. The table has roughly 300,000 distinct CDR3 sequences, 21% seen once.

Input material: blood. The V and J genes are TRBV18 and TRBJ2-7, with 8 positions matching TRBD1. This TCR came from a woman in her 50s with Graves' hyperthyroidism. The DNA of the CDR3 is TGTGCCAGCTCACCACAGGGACAGGTGAGCTCCTACGAGCAGTACTTC. It translates to CASSPQGQVSSYEQYF.